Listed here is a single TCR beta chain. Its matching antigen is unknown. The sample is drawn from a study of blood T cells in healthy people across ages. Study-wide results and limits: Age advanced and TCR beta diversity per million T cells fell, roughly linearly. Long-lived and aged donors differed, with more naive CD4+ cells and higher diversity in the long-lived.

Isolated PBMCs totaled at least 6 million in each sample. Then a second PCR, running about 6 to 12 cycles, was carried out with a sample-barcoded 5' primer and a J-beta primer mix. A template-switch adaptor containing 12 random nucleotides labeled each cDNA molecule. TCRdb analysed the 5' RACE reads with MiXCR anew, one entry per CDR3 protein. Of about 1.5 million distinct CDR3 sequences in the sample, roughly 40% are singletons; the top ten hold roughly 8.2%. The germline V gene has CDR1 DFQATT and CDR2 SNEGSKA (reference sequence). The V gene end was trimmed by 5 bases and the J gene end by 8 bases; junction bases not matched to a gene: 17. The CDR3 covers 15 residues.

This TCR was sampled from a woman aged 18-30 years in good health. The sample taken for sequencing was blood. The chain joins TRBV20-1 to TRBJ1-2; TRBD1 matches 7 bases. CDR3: CSAGRLGQEGRGYTF. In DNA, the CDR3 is TGCAGTGCTGGACGCCTCGGACAGGAAGGACGCGGCTACACCTTC.